Shown below are 19 T cell receptor beta chains from a single sample sequenced in a study of PD-L1 blockade in urothelial cancer (TCRdb year 2017). Libraries came from the immunoSEQ multiplex PCR assay. TCRdb provides this immuneACCESS table in a form limited to in-frame rearrangements. Some clones are lacking; in checked studies, under half of them reflect an unresolved V gene, and why the rest are absent is not known. Within this sample are about 24,000 clones, with about 83% of them counted one time only. Clones ranked in the top ten supply 2.5% to 3.5% of the sample. Sequencing used PBMCs, obtained around atezolizumab (anti-PD-L1) treatment. These receptors originate from a man in his fifties with urothelial cancer.

This clone came up once. In DNA form, the CDR3 reads TGTGCCAGCAGCCCGGGGGGTCCCGGGGAGCTGTTTTTT. Translated: CASSPGGPGELFF. The chain uses TRBV7-2 and TRBJ2-2; 7 bases align to TRBD2. After removal of 5 bases from V and 6 bases from J, the junction contained 3 bases not matched to a gene. CDR1 is SGHTA and CDR2 is FQGNSA in the germline V gene. The length of the CDR3 is 13 residues.

This clone was picked up one time. The J gene is TRBJ2-1, the V gene TRBV5-1; TRBD1 agrees at 7 bases. CDR1 and CDR2 (germline): SGHRS, YFSETQ. Trimming removed 3 bases from V and 0 bases from J; junction bases left unmatched: 3. This CDR3 has 15 amino acids. The CDR3 nucleotides are TGCGCCAGCAGCTCGACAGGGTACTCCTACAATGAGCAGTTCTTC. This encodes CASSSTGYSYNEQFF.

The chain couples TRBV6-5 to TRBJ1-2, with 9 bases lining up with TRBD1. V gave up 6 bases and J gave up 4 bases; unmatched junction bases: 6. Per the germline V gene, CDR1 is MNHEY and CDR2 is SVGAGI. CDR3 size: 14 residues. CDR3 sequence reads: CASSRTGVGYGYTF. The CDR3 region has the DNA TGTGCCAGCAGCAGGACAGGGGTGGGCTATGGCTACACCTTC.

The chain couples TRBV27 to TRBJ2-4; 8 bases are a match to TRBD1. The germline gives CDR1 MNHEY, CDR2 SMNVEV (reference sequence). This CDR3 region has 16 residues. With V trimmed by 1 base and J by 1 base, 3 bases remained unmatched. The CDR3 protein is CASSLWTGMAKNIQYF. The CDR3 bases are TGTGCCAGCAGTTTATGGACAGGGATGGCCAAAAACATTCAGTACTTC.

This clone was recorded once. The chain couples TRBV5-1 to TRBJ2-1, with D tentatively TRBD2 (5 bases). The CDR3 covers 15 residues. Trimming removed 1 base from V and 0 bases from J, with 8 bases in between. From germline, CDR1 is SGHRS and CDR2 YFSETQ. The CDR3 DNA follows: TGCGCCAGCAGCTTGAGCACTAGCTCCTACAATGAGCAGTTCTTC. It translates to CASSLSTSSYNEQFF.

The gene calls are TRBV10-3 and TRBJ2-3; 11 bases are a match to TRBD1. With V trimmed by 6 bases and J by 4 bases, 3 bases remained unmatched. The CDR3 contains 14 residues. Germline lookup yields CDR1 ENHRY and CDR2 SYGVKD. CDR3 in DNA: TGTGCCATCAGGCCGGGACAGGGGGCAGATACGCAGTATTTT. It yields the protein CAIRPGQGADTQYF.

The V and J genes are TRBV29-1 and TRBJ2-7; 8 bases align to TRBD1. After removal of 6 bases from V and 3 bases from J, the junction contained 4 bases not matched to a gene. The CDR3 loop spans 12 amino acids. Germline V lookup: CDR1 SQVTM, CDR2 ANQGSEA. CDR3 DNA: TGCAGCGTGGGACAGGCAGGCTACGAGCAGTACTTC. Its protein product is CSVGQAGYEQYF.

J is TRBJ2-7 and V is TRBV28; 7 bases agree with TRBD1. CDR3 length: 17 amino acids. CDR1 and CDR2 from the germline V gene are MDHEN and SYDVKM. J lost 2 bases, V lost 6 bases, and 16 bases had no gene match. The CDR3 is CASRLRIIGGEAYEQYF. The CDR3 nucleotides are TGTGCCAGCAGGCTACGGATTATAGGGGGCGAAGCCTACGAGCAGTACTTC.

In this sample, this clone turned up once. This chain links TRBV5-8 with TRBJ1-2, with D uncertain. The ends were cut back, 1 base at V and 3 bases at J, with 10 bases in the middle. The germline V gene encodes CDR1 SGHTS and CDR2 YDEGEE. CDR3 length: 14 amino acids. The chain's CDR3 is CASSLLLSHYGYTF. For the CDR3, the DNA is TGTGCCAGCAGCTTGTTGTTATCTCACTATGGCTACACCTTC.

The V gene is TRBV6-1, the J gene TRBJ2-7; D is unresolved. Trimming cost V 0 bases and J 5 bases, with 5 bases left between them. Germline CDR1 and CDR2: MNHNS and SASEGT. This CDR3 region has 12 residues. The CDR3 loop reads CASSEASDEQYF. The CDR3 DNA sequence: TGTGCCAGCAGTGAAGCCAGCGACGAGCAGTACTTC.

The gene calls are TRBV7-9 and TRBJ1-1; 7 positions match TRBD1. Losses at the gene ends were 3 bases for V and 0 bases for J; bases not matched to a gene: 7. CDR1 and CDR2 from the germline V gene are SEHNR and FQNEAQ (reference sequence). CDR3 length: 16 amino acids. CDR3 loop: CASSFPRGQMNTEAFF. CDR3 bases: TGTGCCAGCAGCTTTCCGAGGGGGCAAATGAACACTGAAGCTTTCTTT.

This chain links TRBV12-5 with TRBJ2-3; 9 bases map to TRBD1. V dropped 3 bases and J dropped 6; count of bases not matched to a gene: 4. The CDR3 is made up of 14 amino acids. CDR1 LGHNT and CDR2 FRNRAP come from the germline V gene. The CDR3 DNA is TGTGCTAGTGGTTTACGGGACAGGGTTGATACGCAGTATTTT. Encoded protein: CASGLRDRVDTQYF.

By share of the sample, this clone is medium-sized (0.01 to 0.1%). This chain uses TRBV5-6 with TRBJ2-2, with 8 nucleotides matching TRBD1. V shed 7 bases, J shed 1 base, and the junction held 9 bases outside the gene matches. The CDR3 extends over 16 amino acids. Germline V gene sequence: CDR1 SGHDT, CDR2 YYEEEE. CDR3 nucleotides: TGTGCCAGCGCCCGGTTGGGGACAGGGAACACCGGGGAGCTGTTTTTT. It yields the protein CASARLGTGNTGELFF.

The chain couples TRBV11-2 to TRBJ2-1; D perhaps matches TRBD1 (6 bases). The CDR3 sequence is 16 residues long. The V and J ends lost 4 bases and 10 bases respectively, with 23 bases between them. The germline CDR1 and CDR2 sequences are SGHAT and FQNNGV. CDR3 nucleotide sequence: TGTGCCAGCAGCTCCTTACGAGGGGTAACTAGGGGGGAGCAGTTCTTC. Translation gives CASSSLRGVTRGEQFF.

This clone was found once. The J gene is TRBJ2-7, the V gene TRBV2, with D maybe TRBD1 (5 bases). V gave up 4 bases and J gave up 3 bases, with 13 bases separating them. The CDR3 runs to 14 residues. CDR1 and CDR2 (germline): SNHLY, FYNNEI. The CDR3 DNA reads as TGTGCCAGCAGTGTCCAGGGAAGGGACTACGAGCAGTACTTC. Protein sequence: CASSVQGRDYEQYF.

The chain links TRBV11-2 to TRBJ2-5; no definite D call. CDR3 length: 11 residues. CDR1 and CDR2 (germline): SGHAT, FQNNGV. The ends were cut back, 5 bases at V and 7 bases at J, with 8 bases in the middle. This CDR3 reads CASSPQRTQYF. The CDR3 coding sequence is TGTGCCAGCAGCCCCCAGCGGACCCAGTACTTC.

V usage is TRBV10-2 and J usage is TRBJ1-2, with TRBD1 as a possible D gene (6 bases). V lost 6 bases and J 5 bases, leaving 13 bases between the germline ends. Germline CDR1 and CDR2: WSHSY and SAAADI. The CDR3 covers 13 residues. The CDR3 reads CASSRDKNYGYTF. The CDR3 bases are TGCGCCAGCAGCCGGGACAAAAATTATGGCTACACCTTC.

The rearrangement uses TRBV9 and TRBJ2-3, with 15 bases identical to TRBD2. V lost 3 bases and J lost 9; bases outside the gene matches: 5. CDR1 is SGDLS, CDR2 YYNGEE, per germline. The CDR3 is made up of 15 amino acids. In DNA form, the CDR3 reads TGTGCCAGCAGCGACGGACTAGCGGGGGGGCCGACGCAGTATTTT. Translation gives CASSDGLAGGPTQYF.

This clone showed up just a few times. This chain uses TRBV6-4 with TRBJ2-1; 14 nucleotides align to TRBD2. CDR1 MRHNA and CDR2 SNTAGT come from the germline V gene. The CDR3 extends over 15 amino acids. Losses at the gene ends were 2 bases for V and 6 bases for J; bases not matched to a gene: 0. The CDR3 nucleotides read TGTGCCAGCAGTGACGGGACTAGCGGGGGCAATGAGCAGTTCTTC. This sequence encodes CASSDGTSGGNEQFF.